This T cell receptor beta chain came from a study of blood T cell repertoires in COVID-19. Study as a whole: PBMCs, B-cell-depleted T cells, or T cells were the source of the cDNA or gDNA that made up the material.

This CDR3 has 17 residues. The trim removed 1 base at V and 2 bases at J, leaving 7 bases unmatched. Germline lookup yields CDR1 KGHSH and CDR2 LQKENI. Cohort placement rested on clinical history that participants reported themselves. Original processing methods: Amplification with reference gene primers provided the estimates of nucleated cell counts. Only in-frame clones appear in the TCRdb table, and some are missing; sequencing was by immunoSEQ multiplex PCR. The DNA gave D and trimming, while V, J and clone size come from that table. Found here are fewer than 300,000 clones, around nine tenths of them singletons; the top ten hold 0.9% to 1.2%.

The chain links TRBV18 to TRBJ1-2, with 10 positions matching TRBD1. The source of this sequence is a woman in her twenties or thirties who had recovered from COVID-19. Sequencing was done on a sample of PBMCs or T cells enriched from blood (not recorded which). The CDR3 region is CASSPRGQGVINYGYTF. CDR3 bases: TGTGCCAGCTCACCACGAGGACAGGGGGTAATAAACTATGGCTACACCTTC. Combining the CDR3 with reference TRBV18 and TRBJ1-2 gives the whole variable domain NAGVMQNPRHLVRRRGQEARLRCSPMKGHSHVYWYRQLPEEGLKFMVYLQKENIIDESGMPKERFSAEFPKEGPSILRIQQVVRGDSAAYFCASSPRGQGVINYGYTFGSGTRLTVV.